Below are 27 T cell receptor beta chains sequenced from a single sample in a study of blood T cell repertoires in COVID-19. TCRdb's table, derived via immunoSEQ multiplex PCR, lists solely in-frame clones and lacks some. The sample holds about 100,000 clones, more than 70% seen once. What was sequenced was peripheral blood. These receptors came from a woman aged 25-40 years with acute or convalescent COVID-19.

The chain is built from TRBV7-8 and TRBJ2-7; D unclear. The CDR3 has 11 amino acids. The V and J ends lost 5 bases and 7 bases respectively, with 9 bases between them. The germline V gene has CDR1 SGHVS and CDR2 FQNEAQ. The CDR3 loop is CASSDEVEQYF. The CDR3 DNA sequence: TGTGCCAGCAGCGATGAGGTTGAGCAGTACTTC.

The chain employs TRBV19 and TRBJ2-7; possible D gene TRBD1, 5 bases. The CDR3 runs 13 residues. The V gene lost 4 bases and the J gene lost 5 bases, with 12 bases spanning the gap. In germline, CDR1 is LNHDA, CDR2 SQIVND (reference sequence). The CDR3, as DNA: TGTGCCAGTAGTAACCCAACAGGTCACGAGCAGTACTTC. Amino acid sequence: CASSNPTGHEQYF.

The chain couples TRBV5-6 to TRBJ1-2, with D perhaps TRBD1 (6 bases). The germline V and J ends were trimmed by 4 bases and 3 bases, with 16 bases remaining between them. Looked up from germline, CDR1 is SGHDT and CDR2 is YYEEEE. CDR3 length equals 15 residues. CDR3 bases: TGTGCCAGCAGCCGGACAGTGTCTAGTTACTATGGCTACACCTTC. Translating gives CASSRTVSSYYGYTF.

The chain links TRBV18 to TRBJ2-1; no reliable D call. The CDR3 runs to 13 residues. V was cut by 3 bases and J by 6 bases, with 9 bases left in between. CDR1 and CDR2 (germline): KGHSH, LQKENI. The CDR3 nucleotides are TGTGCCAGCTCACCGCGGCCCACCAATGAGCAGTTCTTC. It specifies CASSPRPTNEQFF.

Only one count was recorded for this clone. The V gene is TRBV28, the J gene TRBJ1-6, with a possible D match to TRBD1 (5 bases). This CDR3 has 12 amino acids. Germline CDR1 and CDR2: MDHEN and SYDVKM. Trimming took off 7 bases at V and 10 bases at J, with 11 bases between the two ends. This CDR3 reads CASTNQGSPLHF. CDR3 nucleotides: TGTGCCAGCACCAACCAGGGCTCACCCCTCCACTTT.

The chain is built from TRBV2 and TRBJ1-2; the D gene is possibly TRBD1 (5 bases). V was shortened by 2 bases and J by 6 bases, with 10 bases between the two germline ends. This CDR3 has 13 amino acids. CDR1 SNHLY and CDR2 FYNNEI come from the germline V gene. CDR3 protein: CASSERGRNGYTF. As DNA, the CDR3 is TGTGCCAGCAGTGAAAGGGGAAGGAATGGCTACACCTTC.

The chain combines TRBV3-1 (or the pseudogene TRBV3-2) with TRBJ2-1; D gene uncertain. V lost 5 bases, J lost 0 bases, and 8 bases lay in between. The CDR3 totals 14 residues. From germline, CDR1 is LGHDT and CDR2 YNNKEL (reference sequence). CDR3 DNA: TGTGCCAGCAGCACATATCGCTCCTACAATGAGCAGTTCTTC. Its protein is CASSTYRSYNEQFF.

The V and J genes are TRBV3-1 (or the pseudogene TRBV3-2) and TRBJ1-1; D might be TRBD1 (6 bases). The CDR3 has 19 amino acids. Looked up from germline, CDR1 is LGHDT and CDR2 is YNNKEL (reference sequence). Trimming took 3 bases from V and 5 from J, leaving 28 bases between them. The CDR3 sequence is CASSHISNSWGQGWTEAFF. In DNA form, the CDR3 reads TGTGCCAGCAGCCACATTTCTAACAGCTGGGGACAAGGATGGACTGAAGCTTTCTTT.

The V call is TRBV7-3, the J call TRBJ2-1; TRBD2 matches at 8 bases. Germline V gene data show CDR1 as SGHTA and CDR2 as FQGTGA. The length of the CDR3 is 16 residues. With 3 bases clipped from V and 7 bases from J, the junction kept 11 bases outside the gene matches. The CDR3 sequence is CASSFLGGGPENEQFF. In DNA form, the CDR3 reads TGTGCCAGCAGCTTCCTAGGCGGGGGGCCGGAGAATGAGCAGTTCTTC.

This chain links TRBV27 with TRBJ1-2; perhaps TRBD1 as D (6 bases). Germline V gene data show CDR1 as MNHEY and CDR2 as SMNVEV (reference sequence). The CDR3 contains 13 residues. The V end lost 8 bases, the J end lost 3 bases, and 13 bases lay between the germline ends. The chain's CDR3 is CASGFRGDYGYTF. As DNA, the CDR3 is TGTGCCAGCGGGTTCAGGGGTGACTATGGCTACACCTTC.

The chain has TRBV25-1 and TRBJ2-7; 9 bases align to TRBD1. Trimming took 3 bases from V and 5 from J; bases not matched to a gene: 8. Germline CDR1 and CDR2: MGHDK and SYGVNS. The CDR3 extends over 15 amino acids. The CDR3 bases are TGTGCCAGCAGTGACAGGAGGGACAGGGATCACGAGCAGTACTTC. Translated, it gives CASSDRRDRDHEQYF.

This clone has a single count. The CDR3 DNA reads TGTGCCAGCAGCTTATATCAGGGGCCCACTGAAGCTTTCTTT. This codes for CASSLYQGPTEAFF. J is TRBJ1-1 and V is TRBV11-3; tentative D call: TRBD1 (6 bases). The CDR3 is 14 residues long. CDR1 and CDR2 from the germline V gene are SGHNT and YENEEA. V lost 2 bases, J lost 4 bases, and 11 bases lay in between.

This chain uses TRBV18 with TRBJ1-5; maybe TRBD1 (5 bases). Trimming pared 2 bases from V and 3 bases from J, leaving 8 bases between. Germline CDR1 reads KGHSH; CDR2 reads LQKENI. The CDR3 has 14 amino acids. The CDR3 loop is CASSPGRDNQPQHF. The CDR3 DNA sequence: TGTGCCAGCTCACCAGGCAGGGACAATCAGCCCCAGCATTTT.

This chain connects TRBV7-2 to TRBJ1-1; D gene ambiguous. CDR1 and CDR2 from the germline V gene are SGHTA and FQGNSA. V lost 0 bases, J lost 5 bases, and 10 bases lay in between. The CDR3 is 14 amino acids. CDR3 amino acids: CASSLAGSVTEAFF. The CDR3 DNA follows: TGTGCCAGCAGCTTAGCGGGTAGCGTTACTGAAGCTTTCTTT.

The gene calls are TRBV7-9 and TRBJ2-7; 9 positions agree with TRBD1. Germline CDR1 and CDR2: SEHNR and FQNEAQ (reference sequence). The CDR3 contains 14 residues. With 4 bases clipped from V and 4 bases from J, the junction kept 5 bases outside the gene matches. CDR3 region: CASSYGTGKYEQYF. The CDR3 DNA sequence: TGTGCCAGCAGCTACGGGACAGGGAAATACGAGCAGTACTTC. The full variable domain, in which reference TRBV7-9 and TRBJ2-7 provide the parts outside the CDR3, is DTGVSQNPRHKITKRGQNVTFRCDPISEHNRLYWYRQTLGQGPEFLTYFQNEAQLEKSRLLSDRFSAERPKGSFSTLEIQRTEQGDSAMYLCASSYGTGKYEQYFGPGTRLTVT.

The chain uses TRBV9 and TRBJ2-5; weak D call: TRBD2 (6 bases). This CDR3 region has 14 residues. V lost 0 bases, J lost 6 bases, and 12 bases lay in between. Germline CDR1 and CDR2: SGDLS and YYNGEE. The CDR3 is CASSVGAAGKTQYF. CDR3 coding DNA: TGTGCCAGCAGCGTAGGGGCTGCGGGGAAGACCCAGTACTTC.

As to this clone: One end of the junction varies from germline; a read error may be responsible. The chain carries TRBV7-9 and TRBJ1-2; TRBD1 aligns across 7 bases. Germline CDR1 is SEHNR and CDR2 is FQNEAQ (reference sequence). The CDR3 runs 15 residues. The CDR3 loop is CASSLVGTANYGYTF. CDR3 in DNA: TGTGCCAGCAGTTTAGTCGGGACAGCTAACTATGGCTACACCTTC.

The V gene is TRBV6-5, the J gene TRBJ1-2; weak D call: TRBD1 (6 bases). This CDR3 is built from 13 residues. V lost 6 bases to trimming and J lost 1 base, with 9 bases between them. Germline lookup yields CDR1 MNHEY and CDR2 SVGAGI. CDR3 region: CASSPQGNYGYTF. The CDR3 region has the DNA TGTGCCAGCAGCCCACAGGGTAACTATGGCTACACCTTC.

The V call is TRBV29-1, the J call TRBJ1-2, with 7 bases that match TRBD1. Germline CDR1 and CDR2: SQVTM and ANQGSEA. The CDR3 is 16 amino acids. V gave up 3 bases and J gave up 2 bases; unmatched junction bases: 12. The chain's CDR3 is CSVDRVGQATNYGYTF. CDR3 in DNA: TGCAGCGTTGATCGGGTTGGACAGGCGACGAACTATGGCTACACCTTC.

For this clone: The junction shows a germline mismatch at one end, possibly a read error. The chain carries TRBV6-6 and TRBJ2-3, with 8 bases aligning to TRBD2. CDR1 MNHNY and CDR2 SVGAGI come from the germline V gene (reference sequence). This CDR3 region has 15 residues. CDR3 sequence (DNA): TGTGCCAGCAATTACGGGGGGGGAGGGGCAGATACGCAGTATTTT. The encoded protein is CASNYGGGGADTQYF.

CDR3 residues: CASSPFTEPQHF. CDR3 DNA sequence: TGTGCCAGCAGTCCCTTCACGGAGCCCCAGCATTTT. The chain combines TRBV28 with TRBJ1-5; unclear D gene. The V end was cut by 5 bases, the J end by 8 bases, with 10 bases between. The germline V gene has CDR1 MDHEN and CDR2 SYDVKM. The CDR3 has 12 residues.

J is TRBJ2-3 and V is TRBV7-3; 10 bases are shared with TRBD2. This CDR3 is 16 amino acids long. Germline V gene sequence: CDR1 SGHTA, CDR2 FQGTGA. The V gene end was trimmed by 2 bases and the J gene end by 4 bases; junction bases not matched to a gene: 6. The CDR3 DNA is TGTGCCAGCAGCTTATTAGCGGGGGGCGGTTCAGATACGCAGTATTTT. This gives the protein CASSLLAGGGSDTQYF.

DNA of the CDR3: TGTGCCAGCAGTGCGGGGGCCAGCACAGATACGCAGTATTTT. Protein product: CASSAGASTDTQYF. This chain joins TRBV7-9 and TRBJ2-3; D perhaps matches TRBD2 (7 bases). The CDR3 totals 14 residues. CDR1 SEHNR and CDR2 FQNEAQ come from the germline V gene (reference sequence). The V and J ends lost 6 bases and 0 bases respectively, with 10 bases between them. The whole variable domain, remainder taken from reference TRBV7-9 and TRBJ2-3, is DTGVSQNPRHKITKRGQNVTFRCDPISEHNRLYWYRQTLGQGPEFLTYFQNEAQLEKSRLLSDRFSAERPKGSFSTLEIQRTEQGDSAMYLCASSAGASTDTQYFGPGTRLTVL.

The CDR3 DNA reads TGTGCCAGCAGCTTTGGGCGATTCAATGAGCAGTTCTTC. The encoded protein is CASSFGRFNEQFF. The rearrangement joins TRBV5-8 to TRBJ2-1, with unresolved D. V shed 2 bases and J shed 6 bases, with 9 bases lying between them. This CDR3 has 13 amino acids. CDR1 SGHTS and CDR2 YDEGEE come from the germline V gene.

The CDR3 DNA sequence: TGTGCCATCAGTGAGTCGAGTACGGATCAGCCCCAGCATTTT. Translating it yields CAISESSTDQPQHF. V and J are TRBV10-3 and TRBJ1-5, with no clear D. Trimming left V 0 bases short and J 5 bases short, with 8 bases between. Germline V gives CDR1 ENHRY, CDR2 SYGVKD. The CDR3 consists of 14 residues.

The chain employs TRBV2 and TRBJ1-4, with D tentatively TRBD1 (5 bases). Between the trimmed V and J ends, which lost 4 bases and 5 bases, there was a span of 11 bases. The germline V gene has CDR1 SNHLY and CDR2 FYNNEI. The CDR3 contains 14 residues. The CDR3 DNA reads as TGTGCCAGCAGTGGACAGAATCAAAATGAAAAACTGTTTTTT. It encodes CASSGQNQNEKLFF.

The chain is built from TRBV28 and TRBJ2-7; the D gene is possibly TRBD1 (5 bases). Trimming stripped 2 bases from V and 4 bases from J, with 12 bases between. This CDR3 spans 14 amino acids. In germline, CDR1 is MDHEN, CDR2 SYDVKM. The CDR3 bases are TGTGCCAGCAGTTTAATTGGACAAGTATACGAGCAGTACTTC. Its protein is CASSLIGQVYEQYF.